What follows is one T cell receptor (beta chain) and its context. HTBI primers from iRepertoire and Arm-PCR of CDR3 regions yielded the TCR beta libraries. TCRdb passed the multiplex PCR reads through MiXCR, listing each CDR3 protein once. Here the sample spans about 430,000 distinct CDR3 sequences, 14% to 15% being singletons. Time point indicated: newly diagnosed GD, antithyroid drugs for less than 3 months. Researchers made the TCR library from RNA that was extracted from PBMCs. This CDR3 comprises 14 residues. V shed 0 bases and J shed 7 bases, with 12 bases lying between them. Germline CDR1 and CDR2: MGHRA and YSYEKL. This specimen comes from a study of regulatory T cells in long-lasting Graves disease. In addition, the sample was reused for a study of T cells in Graves' hyperthyroidism and ophthalmopathy. From that second work: Graves' hyperthyroidism showing no ophthalmopathy progression within 18 months was considered stable. Using the HTBI primer set, a first-round RT-PCR was run on the TCR CDR3. Ophthalmopathy was distinguished from stable hyperthyroidism by 13 V-J signatures.

This rearrangement joins TRBV4-1 to TRBJ2-5, with D possibly being TRBD1 or TRBD2 (5 bases each). The sample in question was peripheral blood mononuclear cells (PBMCs), obtained at new diagnosis, from a patient treated with antithyroid drugs. The TCR originated in a woman aged 40 to 49 with Graves disease. The CDR3: CASSQEKGRGTQYF. The CDR3, as DNA: TGCGCCAGCAGCCAAGAGAAGGGGAGAGGGACCCAGTACTTC.